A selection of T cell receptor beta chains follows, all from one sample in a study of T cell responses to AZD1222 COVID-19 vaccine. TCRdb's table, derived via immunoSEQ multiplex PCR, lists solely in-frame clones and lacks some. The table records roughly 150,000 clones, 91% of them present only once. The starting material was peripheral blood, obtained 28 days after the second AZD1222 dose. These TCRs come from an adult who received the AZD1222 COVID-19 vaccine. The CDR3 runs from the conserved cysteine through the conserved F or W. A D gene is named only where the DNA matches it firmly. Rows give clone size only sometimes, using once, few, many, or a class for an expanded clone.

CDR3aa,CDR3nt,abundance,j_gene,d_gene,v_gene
CASSEKTGGLPNEQYF,TGTGCCAGCAGCGAAAAGACAGGGGGCCTCCCTAACGAGCAGTACTTC,NA,TRBJ2-7,TRBD1,TRBV5-4
CSVDRGPGEQYF,TGCAGCGTTGATCGGGGTCCGGGCGAGCAGTACTTC,NA,TRBJ2-7,NA,TRBV29-1
CASSQSHTSNQPQHF,TGTGCCAGCAGCCAATCCCACACTAGCAATCAGCCCCAGCATTTT,NA,TRBJ1-5,NA,TRBV16
CASSPRMDGAEAFF,TGTGCCAGCAGCCCACGGATGGATGGAGCTGAAGCTTTCTTT,NA,TRBJ1-1,NA,TRBV5-5
CASSFPESGNTIYF,TGTGCCAGCAGTTTTCCCGAGTCTGGAAACACCATATATTTT,NA,TRBJ1-3,NA,TRBV28
CASSSQGISARSNEKLFF,TGCGCCAGCAGTTCACAGGGGATTTCGGCTCGCAGCAATGAAAAACTGTTTTTT,NA,TRBJ1-4,TRBD1,TRBV5-1
CASSLLEQGNGNSPLHF,TGTGCCAGCTCACTTCTCGAACAGGGTAATGGAAATTCACCCCTCCACTTT,NA,TRBJ1-6,NA,TRBV18
CSALGDSDGHGYTF,TGCAGCGCCCTCGGGGACAGCGACGGCCATGGCTACACCTTC,NA,TRBJ1-2,TRBD1,TRBV29-1
CASTLNRGMAGELFF,TGTGCCAGCACCTTAAACAGGGGGATGGCCGGGGAGCTGTTTTTT,NA,TRBJ2-2,TRBD1,TRBV7-2
CASCSTGGTEAFF,TGTGCCAGTTGCTCGACAGGGGGCACTGAAGCTTTCTTT,NA,TRBJ1-1,TRBD1,TRBV10-3
CASSQDEQVYGYTF,TGCGCCAGCAGCCAAGACGAACAGGTCTATGGCTACACCTTC,NA,TRBJ1-2,NA,TRBV4-1
CASSYSGTSGTDTQYF,TGCGCCAGCAGCTACTCCGGGACTAGCGGCACAGATACGCAGTATTTT,NA,TRBJ2-3,TRBD2,TRBV5-1
CASSQDSGSSTHGYTF,TGCGCCAGCAGCCAAGATAGTGGATCCTCGACCCATGGCTACACCTTC,NA,TRBJ1-2,NA,TRBV4-1
CASSSGQGLPHEQYF,TGCGCCAGCAGCTCTGGACAGGGCTTACCCCACGAGCAGTACTTC,NA,TRBJ2-7,TRBD1,TRBV5-1
CSARDLYEQYF,TGCAGTGCTAGGGACTTGTACGAGCAGTACTTC,NA,TRBJ2-7,NA,TRBV20-1
CASSLMKPDIQYF,TGTGCCAGCAGTTTAATGAAGCCTGACATTCAGTACTTC,NA,TRBJ2-4,NA,TRBV28
CASSKDMLECSNQPQHF,TGTGCCAGCAGCAAAGACATGTTGGAATGTAGCAATCAGCCCCAGCATTTT,NA,TRBJ1-5,NA,TRBV21-1
CASSVADRNPSPLHF,TGTGCCAGCAGCGTAGCTGACAGAAATCCTTCACCCCTCCACTTT,once,TRBJ1-6,NA,TRBV9
CAISGTGPDNSPLHF,TGTGCCATCAGCGGGACAGGGCCTGATAATTCACCCCTCCACTTT,NA,TRBJ1-6,TRBD1,TRBV10-3
CASSPRASNQPQHF,TGCGCCAGCAGTCCGCGGGCTAGCAATCAGCCCCAGCATTTT,NA,TRBJ1-5,NA,TRBV4-1
CSVEAGTAYGYTF,TGCAGCGTTGAGGCCGGGACGGCCTATGGCTACACCTTC,NA,TRBJ1-2,NA,TRBV29-1
CASTTGSFQPQHF,TGTGCCAGTACCACGGGGAGCTTTCAGCCCCAGCATTTT,NA,TRBJ1-5,NA,TRBV2
CAGSFTGDDQPQHF,TGCGCCGGCAGCTTCACGGGGGATGATCAGCCCCAGCATTTT,NA,TRBJ1-5,NA,TRBV5-1
CASSRSTSGINEQFF,TGTGCCAGCTCACGGTCCACTAGCGGAATCAATGAGCAGTTCTTC,NA,TRBJ2-1,TRBD2,TRBV18
CASSIAGDQPQHF,TGTGCCAGTAGTATCGCGGGGGATCAGCCCCAGCATTTT,NA,TRBJ1-5,NA,TRBV19
CASSQDQGDENIQYF,TGTGCCAGCTCACAGGATCAGGGGGACGAAAACATTCAGTACTTC,NA,TRBJ2-4,TRBD1,TRBV18
CASSAKGVADTEAFF,TGTGCCAGCAGCGCGAAGGGCGTTGCGGACACTGAAGCTTTCTTT,NA,TRBJ1-1,NA,TRBV9
CASSFISAQETQYF,TGTGCCAGCAGCTTTATTTCGGCCCAAGAGACCCAGTACTTC,NA,TRBJ2-5,NA,TRBV5-6
CASSPYTRVGYTF,TGTGCCAGCAGTCCGTACACCCGGGTAGGCTACACCTTC,NA,TRBJ1-2,NA,TRBV12-3/TRBV12-4
CASSQKGRFVNGYTF,TGTGCCAGCAGCCAAAAGGGCAGGTTCGTAAATGGCTACACCTTC,NA,TRBJ1-2,NA,TRBV7-2
CASSLEGTALGPDNEQFF,TGTGCCAGCAGCTTAGAAGGTACGGCGCTAGGTCCGGACAATGAGCAGTTCTTC,NA,TRBJ2-1,NA,TRBV7-2
CASNAGGGYGYTF,TGTGCCAGCAATGCGGGGGGAGGCTATGGCTACACCTTC,NA,TRBJ1-2,NA,TRBV6-5
CASILRGFEGQYF,TGTGCCAGTATCTTGAGGGGATTCGAGGGGCAGTACTTC,NA,TRBJ2-7,NA,TRBV5-6
CASSQDGDGEAFF,TGCGCCAGCAGCCAAGACGGGGACGGTGAAGCTTTCTTT,NA,TRBJ1-1,NA,TRBV4-3
CASSPRGGQPQHF,TGTGCCAGCAGTCCAAGGGGGGGGCAGCCCCAGCATTTT,NA,TRBJ1-5,NA,TRBV27
CASSESGGRATDTQYF,TGTGCCAGCAGTGAAAGTGGCGGGAGGGCTACAGATACGCAGTATTTT,NA,TRBJ2-3,TRBD2,TRBV6-1
CASMGTGATGELFF,TGTGCCAGCATGGGAACAGGGGCCACCGGGGAGCTGTTTTTT,few,TRBJ2-2,TRBD1,TRBV2
CASSLGQGLYYEQYF,TGTGCCAGCAGCTTAGGACAGGGACTCTACTACGAGCAGTACTTC,NA,TRBJ2-7,NA,TRBV7-9
CASSFTRYTEAFF,TGCGCCAGCAGCTTTACTAGATACACTGAAGCTTTCTTT,NA,TRBJ1-1,NA,TRBV5-1
CASSPPTRGGLGTTYEQYF,TGTGCCAGCAGTCCCCCTACCAGGGGAGGACTGGGGACTACTTACGAGCAGTACTTC,NA,TRBJ2-7,NA,TRBV6-2/TRBV6-3
CASSLVIGDTEAFF,TGCGCCAGCAGCCTGGTCATTGGGGACACTGAAGCTTTCTTT,NA,TRBJ1-1,NA,TRBV5-1
CASSLAGGVRPEAFF,TGTGCCAGCAGTTTAGCAGGGGGCGTGCGGCCTGAAGCTTTCTTT,NA,TRBJ1-1,TRBD1,TRBV27
CASSLTSGRAPDTQYF,TGCGCCAGCTCCCTGACTAGCGGGAGGGCCCCGGATACGCAGTATTTT,few,TRBJ2-3,TRBD2,TRBV10-1
CASRTGGDYEQYF,TGCGCCAGCCGGACAGGGGGGGACTACGAGCAGTACTTC,NA,TRBJ2-7,TRBD1,TRBV5-1
CASSQVTGRGYTF,TGCGCCAGCAGCCAAGTCACAGGGCGTGGCTACACCTTC,NA,TRBJ1-2,NA,TRBV4-3
CASSYSNAPGHRMGYTF,TGTGCCAGCAGTTACTCTAACGCTCCGGGACATAGGATGGGGTACACCTTC,once,TRBJ1-2,NA,TRBV6-2/TRBV6-3
CASSVGRRDYEQYF,TGTGCCAGCAGCGTAGGCAGACGGGACTACGAGCAGTACTTC,NA,TRBJ2-7,NA,TRBV9
CASRRSGVNTEAFF,TGTGCCAGCAGAAGGTCGGGGGTGAACACTGAAGCTTTCTTT,NA,TRBJ1-1,NA,TRBV25-1
CASSSAPGRSEQYF,TGTGCCAGCAGTTCCGCCCCGGGAAGGTCCGAGCAGTACTTC,NA,TRBJ2-7,NA,TRBV28
CASSLRQVKNNSPLHF,TGTGCCAGCAGTCTAAGACAGGTTAAAAATAATTCACCCCTCCACTTT,NA,TRBJ1-6,NA,TRBV27
CSVDWDRGSGIQYF,TGCAGCGTTGATTGGGACAGGGGATCCGGCATTCAGTACTTC,NA,TRBJ2-4,TRBD1,TRBV29-1
CASSSDREVEKLFF,TGTGCCAGCAGCTCGGACAGGGAGGTTGAGAAACTGTTTTTT,few,TRBJ1-4,TRBD1,TRBV5-6
CASMTAAYNSPLHF,TGTGCCAGCATGACAGCTGCCTATAATTCACCCCTCCACTTT,once,TRBJ1-6,NA,TRBV25-1
CASSYRCRTVNEQFF,TGTGCCAGCAGTTACCGGTGTAGGACAGTCAATGAGCAGTTCTTC,once,TRBJ2-1,NA,TRBV6-5
CASSFSTYEQYF,TGTGCCAGCAGTTTTTCGACCTACGAGCAGTACTTC,NA,TRBJ2-7,NA,TRBV28